The rows below give T cell receptor beta chains drawn from one sample of a study of cytomegalovirus exposure and HLA in healthy donors. Here immunoSEQ multiplex PCR was the method, and the copy in TCRdb shows in-frame clones only, minus some. The sample has some 140,000 clones; less than 80% are singletons. Sequencing used PBMCs. The receptor source for this set is a man aged 25-45 years in good health and CMV-seronegative. The CDR3 runs from the conserved cysteine through the conserved F or W. The D gene is left open where the match is weak. Only part of the rows carry a size: once, few, many, or a class if the clone is expanded.

J gene | clone size | V gene | D gene | CDR3 protein | CDR3 DNA
TRBJ2-7 | NA | TRBV28 | NA | CASSLGAAEGYEQYF | TGTGCCAGCAGTTTGGGGGCCGCTGAAGGCTACGAGCAGTACTTC
TRBJ1-1 | NA | TRBV7-9 | NA | CASSLPLTGDTEAFF | TGTGCCAGCAGCTTACCCCTAACGGGAGACACTGAAGCTTTCTTT
TRBJ1-4 | NA | TRBV5-1 | NA | CASSLGQDLINEKLFF | TGCGCCAGCAGCTTGGGACAGGACCTAATTAATGAAAAACTGTTTTTT
TRBJ1-1 | NA | TRBV11-3 | TRBD1 | CASSPGQGNTEAFF | TGTGCCAGCAGCCCGGGACAGGGGAACACTGAAGCTTTCTTT
TRBJ1-5 | NA | TRBV27 | NA | CASSHPGESNQPQNF | TGTGCCAGCAGTCACCCCGGGGAGAGCAATCAGCCCCAGAATTTT
TRBJ1-5 | NA | TRBV5-5 | NA | CASSLLGDSNQPQHF | TGTGCCAGCAGCTTGTTGGGGGACTCCAATCAGCCCCAGCATTTT
TRBJ1-2 | NA | TRBV6-1 | TRBD1 | CASSETGTGNLGTF | TGTGCCAGCAGTGAAACCGGGACAGGGAATCTAGGGACCTTC
TRBJ2-5 | NA | TRBV5-1 | TRBD1 | CASFRDRDKETQYF | TGCGCCAGCTTCCGGGACAGAGACAAAGAGACCCAGTACTTC
TRBJ2-2 | NA | TRBV28 | NA | CASSWLQATGELFF | TGTGCCAGCAGTTGGTTACAGGCCACCGGGGAGCTGTTTTTT
TRBJ1-4 | NA | TRBV7-2 | TRBD1 | CASSLVGTGAANEKLFF | TGTGCCAGCAGCTTAGTCGGGACAGGGGCGGCTAATGAAAAACTGTTTTTT
TRBJ2-7 | NA | TRBV19 | NA | CASSTGGQHSYEQYF | TGTGCCAGTAGTACGGGGGGACAACACTCCTACGAGCAGTACTTC
TRBJ2-1 | NA | TRBV18 | NA | CASSPKTSANEQFF | TGTGCCAGCTCACCTAAGACCAGCGCCAATGAGCAGTTCTTC
TRBJ2-5 | NA | TRBV28 | TRBD1 | CASTLTGRETQYF | TGTGCCAGCACCCTGACAGGGCGGGAGACCCAGTACTTC
TRBJ1-1 | NA | TRBV9 | NA | CASSLGRDTEVFF | TGTGCCAGCAGCTTAGGACGGGATACTGAAGTTTTCTTT
TRBJ1-1 | few | TRBV5-1 | TRBD1 | CASSLGDRAAEAFF | TGCGCCAGCAGCTTGGGGGACAGGGCTGCTGAAGCTTTCTTT
TRBJ2-2 | once | TRBV29-1 | NA | CSVVAGANTGELFF | TGCAGCGTTGTTGCAGGGGCCAACACCGGGGAGCTGTTTTTT
TRBJ1-4 | NA | TRBV19 | TRBD1 | CASKSGTGLNGKLFF | TGTGCCAGTAAGTCGGGGACAGGCTTAAATGGAAAACTGTTTTTT
TRBJ2-1 | NA | TRBV11-2 | NA | CASSLDLGAGAYNEQFF | TGTGCCAGCAGCTTAGATCTAGGGGCAGGGGCGTACAATGAGCAGTTCTTC
TRBJ1-1 | NA | TRBV5-6 | NA | CASSQQGGNTEAFF | TGTGCCAGCAGCCAACAGGGTGGGAACACTGAAGCTTTCTTT
TRBJ2-1 | once | TRBV5-1 | TRBD1 | CASGSGQFYNEQFF | TGCGCCAGCGGATCGGGACAGTTCTACAATGAGCAGTTCTTC
TRBJ1-6 | NA | TRBV27 | NA | CASSLVAGYNSPLHF | TGTGCCAGCAGTTTAGTCGCCGGCTATAATTCACCCCTCCACTTT
TRBJ2-7 | NA | TRBV7-2 | TRBD1 | CASSSPGQPTYEQYF | TGTGCCAGCAGCAGTCCGGGACAGCCCACCTACGAGCAGTACTTC
TRBJ1-5 | NA | TRBV2 | TRBD1 | CASSAGQGRQPQHF | TGTGCCAGCAGTGCGGGACAGGGAAGGCAGCCCCAGCATTTT
TRBJ2-4 | NA | TRBV5-6 | NA | CASSFPHRAKNIQYF | TGTGCCAGCAGCTTTCCCCACAGGGCGAAAAACATTCAGTACTTC
TRBJ2-2 | NA | TRBV6-6 | NA | CASSYSFGGTGELFF | TGTGCCAGCAGTTACTCGTTCGGGGGCACCGGGGAGCTGTTTTTT
TRBJ2-3 | NA | TRBV10-3 | TRBD2 | CAISSMTSGSDTQYF | TGTGCCATCAGTTCGATGACTAGCGGATCAGATACGCAGTATTTT
TRBJ2-6 | NA | TRBV6-5 | NA | CASRLDSSGANVLTF | TGTGCCAGCAGATTGGACAGCTCTGGGGCCAACGTCCTGACTTTC
TRBJ1-1 | NA | TRBV19 | NA | CASSLRWGETEAFF | TGTGCCAGTAGTCTGCGATGGGGCGAAACTGAAGCTTTCTTT
TRBJ2-3 | few | TRBV19 | TRBD2 | CASSIGSGGIDTQYF | TGTGCCAGTAGTATCGGTAGCGGGGGCATAGATACGCAGTATTTT
TRBJ2-2 | NA | TRBV30 | TRBD1 | CAWSPTGAGELFF | TGTGCCTGGAGTCCAACAGGGGCCGGGGAGCTGTTTTTT
TRBJ2-3 | NA | TRBV30 | TRBD2 | CAWSRRAGLSTDTQYF | TGTGCCTGGAGTAGACGAGCGGGGCTAAGCACAGATACGCAGTATTTT
TRBJ2-1 | NA | TRBV6-1 | NA | CASSGGQSSYNEQFF | TGTGCCAGCAGTGGAGGACAGAGCTCCTACAATGAGCAGTTCTTC
TRBJ1-2 | NA | TRBV2 | NA | CASSREPYGYTF | TGTGCCAGCAGTCGAGAGCCCTATGGCTACACCTTC
TRBJ2-7 | NA | TRBV5-6 | NA | CASSLGTAEQYF | TGTGCCAGCAGCTTGGGGACAGCCGAGCAGTACTTC
TRBJ2-5 | few | TRBV18 | NA | CASSPLLGSKETQYF | TGTGCCAGCTCACCACTTTTGGGCAGCAAAGAGACCCAGTACTTC
TRBJ2-1 | NA | TRBV23-1 | TRBD1 | CASIGTGWDEQFF | TGCGCCAGCATTGGGACAGGGTGGGATGAGCAGTTCTTC
TRBJ2-1 | once | TRBV13 | TRBD2 | CASSHLAGGLNEQFF | TGTGCCAGCAGCCACCTAGCGGGGGGGCTTAATGAGCAGTTCTTC
TRBJ2-1 | few | TRBV5-1 | TRBD1 | CASSLGQGRGYNEQFF | TGCGCCAGCAGCCTTGGACAGGGAAGGGGCTATAATGAGCAGTTCTTC
TRBJ2-7 | NA | TRBV2 | NA | CASSMGNLWSSYEQYF | TGTGCCAGCAGTATGGGTAACCTCTGGAGCTCCTACGAGCAGTACTTC
TRBJ2-1 | NA | TRBV27 | NA | CASSLNSANEQFF | TGTGCCAGCAGTTTAAATAGCGCCAATGAGCAGTTCTTC
TRBJ2-7 | NA | TRBV6-1 | TRBD1 | CASSRTGAEVQYF | TGTGCCAGCAGTAGGACAGGGGCTGAGGTGCAGTACTTC
TRBJ2-6 | NA | TRBV5-4 | TRBD1 | CASRDPGGEGANVLTF | TGTGCCAGCAGGGATCCAGGGGGAGAAGGGGCCAACGTCCTGACTTTC
TRBJ1-5 | NA | TRBV2 | NA | CASSASGRGIGNQPQHF | TGTGCCAGCAGTGCATCGGGTCGGGGAATCGGCAATCAGCCCCAGCATTTT
TRBJ2-1 | NA | TRBV30 | TRBD1 | CACAPGTGGAEQFF | TGTGCCTGTGCCCCCGGGACAGGGGGCGCGGAGCAGTTCTTC
TRBJ2-2 | NA | TRBV13 | NA | CASSLEQGSGTGELFF | TGTGCCAGCAGCTTAGAACAGGGATCGGGCACCGGGGAGCTGTTTTTT
TRBJ2-7 | NA | TRBV4-2 | NA | CASSRQGTFYEQYF | TGTGCCAGCAGCCGGCAGGGGACCTTCTACGAGCAGTACTTC
TRBJ2-1 | NA | TRBV7-7 | TRBD2 | CASSLALGGGPANEQFF | TGTGCCAGCAGCTTAGCGCTGGGCGGGGGGCCCGCTAATGAGCAGTTCTTC
TRBJ2-5 | NA | TRBV10-3 | TRBD2 | CAISTSVRQETQYF | TGTGCCATCAGTACTAGCGTGCGCCAAGAGACCCAGTACTTC
TRBJ1-5 | NA | TRBV28 | NA | CASRPPRGGYDNQPQHF | TGTGCCAGCAGACCCCCTCGAGGAGGGTATGACAATCAGCCCCAGCATTTT
TRBJ2-3 | NA | TRBV19 | NA | CAIPPPSGTSTDTQYF | TGTGCCATACCCCCACCTTCCGGTACTAGCACAGATACGCAGTATTTT
TRBJ2-7 | NA | TRBV7-2 | TRBD1 | CASSLAGDRGYEQYF | TGTGCCAGCAGCTTAGCGGGGGACAGGGGCTACGAGCAGTACTTC
TRBJ2-2 | NA | TRBV6-4 | TRBD1 | CASSALFMTGYTGELFF | TGTGCCAGCAGTGCCCTCTTCATGACAGGGTACACCGGGGAGCTGTTTTTT
TRBJ2-7 | NA | TRBV28 | NA | CASTLFDSYEQYF | TGTGCCAGCACCCTATTCGACAGCTACGAGCAGTACTTC